This T cell receptor beta chain was captured in a study of cytomegalovirus exposure and HLA in healthy donors. From germline, CDR1 is SGHRS and CDR2 YFSETQ. CDR3 length: 14 amino acids. The V end was cut by 0 bases, the J end by 5 bases, with 11 bases between. The PCR made use of 60 Vbeta and 13 Jbeta primers. The repertoire was sequenced with immunoSEQ multiplex PCR; TCRdb's copy has only in-frame clones and lacks some. The sample has about 120,000 clones, around 77% seen once. Study-wide findings and caveats: Later on, a genetic analysis was performed. It linked a missense variant in DCLRE1C with V- and J-gene trimming of TCR beta. Looking again later, the authors saw that most CMV-associated TCR beta chains seemed HLA-restricted. It was only CMV serostatus that was available as immune exposure information.

Comments on this clone: Antigen unknown.

This receptor was identified in a young man in good health and CMV-seropositive. Sequencing used PBMCs. The chain employs TRBV5-1 and TRBJ1-1; weak D call: TRBD1 (6 bases). CDR3 loop: CASSLEGGGTEAFF. The CDR3 DNA reads as TGCGCCAGCAGCTTGGAGGGGGGAGGGACTGAAGCTTTCTTT.